This T cell receptor beta chain is drawn from a study of identical twins. Only a few counts were recorded for this clonotype. Template switching, a step in the protocol, added a universal primer site, and cDNA carried unique molecular identifiers. Each CDR3 protein is one row after TCRdb ran MiXCR on the 5' RACE reads. This repertoire shows approximately 500,000 distinct CDR3 sequences, 20% to 25% found once; its top ten account for just under 3%. This sample was also put to use in a study of T cells expressing NK-cell markers.

Material: CD4+ T cells sorted from blood. This clonotype was sampled from a woman aged 18 to 35 in good health.

CDR3 in amino acids: CASSLGVMGTGELFF. The CDR3 nucleotides are TGTGCCAGCAGTTTAGGAGTGATGGGCACCGGGGAGCTGTTTTTT. V and J are TRBV27 and TRBJ2-2; D call uncertain. Germline V gene lookup returns CDR1 MNHEY and CDR2 SMNVEV (reference sequence). V was cut by 2 bases and J by 4 bases, with 11 bases left in between. The CDR3 is 15 residues long.